This TCR beta chain was captured by sequencing in a study of T-cell reconstitution after alpha-beta-depleted transplantation in children. Preparation of the TCRbeta library involved a method that used unique molecular identifiers. TCRdb recomputed calls from the PCR reads with MiXCR, one row per CDR3 protein. The table lists hundreds of thousands of distinct CDR3 sequences, 10% to 15% of them singletons, with around 2.2% in the top ten. Only a few counts were recorded for this clonotype. Relative to the germline gene, one junction end is altered; a read error may explain this. CDR1 and CDR2 (germline): PRHDT, FYEKMQ (reference sequence). The CDR3 is 14 residues long.

The sample consisted of PBMCs, mostly from graft donor cells, taken 360 days after TCRalphabeta/CD19-depleted stem cell transplant. The rearrangement joins TRBV13 to TRBJ2-5; 7 nucleotides align to TRBD1. This sequence originates from a male patient aged 10-17 years who had a stem cell transplant for acute myeloid leukemia, so the T cells may come from the graft donor. The CDR3 DNA follows: TGTGCCAGCAGCTTTCGGGTCTCGGTGTCAGGGGGTTTCTTC. Translating gives CASSFRVSVSGGFF.